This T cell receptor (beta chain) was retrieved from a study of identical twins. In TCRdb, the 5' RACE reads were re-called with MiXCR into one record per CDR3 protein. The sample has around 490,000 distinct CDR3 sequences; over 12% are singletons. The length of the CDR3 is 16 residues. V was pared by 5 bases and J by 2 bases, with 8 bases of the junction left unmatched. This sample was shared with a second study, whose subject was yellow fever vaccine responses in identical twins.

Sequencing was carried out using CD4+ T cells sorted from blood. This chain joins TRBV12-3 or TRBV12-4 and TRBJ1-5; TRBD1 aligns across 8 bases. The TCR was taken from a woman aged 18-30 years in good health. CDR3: CASSPQGALGNQPQHF. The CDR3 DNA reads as TGTGCCAGCAGTCCCCAGGGGGCGCTAGGCAATCAGCCCCAGCATTTT.